A single sample gave rise to the 28 T cell receptor beta chains below, sequenced in a study of shared clonotypes between healthy human individuals. Only in-frame clones appear in the TCRdb table, and some are missing; sequencing was by immunoSEQ multiplex PCR. The profile shows roughly 1.5 million clones, 95% to 99% of them singletons. Sequencing was done on a sample of naive CD4+ T cells sorted from blood. Subset here: CD45RA+ positively selected. The receptor set was obtained from a man under 40 in good health.

The chain recombines TRBV27 with TRBJ2-1; D unclear. Between the trimmed V and J ends, which lost 2 bases and 9 bases, there was a span of 11 bases. The CDR3 has 13 residues. CDR1 is MNHEY, CDR2 SMNVEV, per germline (reference sequence). The CDR3 loop reads CASSLVGRGEQFF. DNA of the CDR3: TGTGCCAGCAGTTTAGTAGGGCGAGGTGAGCAGTTCTTC.

The chain uses TRBV5-4 and TRBJ2-3; 7 bases line up with TRBD2. J gave up 2 bases and V 1 base, and 7 bases lay outside the gene matches. Per germline, CDR1 SGHNT and CDR2 YYREEE (reference sequence). The CDR3 runs 16 residues. The CDR3 coding sequence is TGTGCCAGCAGCTTGCCTACTAGCGCGACCACAGATACGCAGTATTTT. Protein product: CASSLPTSATTDTQYF.

The chain recombines TRBV6-1 with TRBJ1-4; 9 bases are a match to TRBD1. Germline V gives CDR1 MNHNS, CDR2 SASEGT. The CDR3 runs 13 residues. With 8 bases clipped from V and 5 bases from J, the junction kept 3 bases outside the gene matches. Here the CDR3 reads CASDGQGNEKLFF. The DNA of the CDR3 is TGTGCCAGCGATGGACAGGGGAATGAAAAACTGTTTTTT.

This rearrangement joins TRBV28 to TRBJ2-7; D possibly corresponds to TRBD1 (6 bases). This CDR3 has 13 residues. Germline CDR1 reads MDHEN; CDR2 reads SYDVKM. V dropped 5 bases and J dropped 2 bases, with 10 bases sitting between them. The CDR3 is CASSTDSPYEQYF. In nucleotides, the CDR3 is TGTGCCAGCAGTACGGACAGCCCCTACGAGCAGTACTTC. The full variable domain, with the rest looked up from reference TRBV28 and TRBJ2-7, is DVKVTQSSRYLVKRTGEKVFLECVQDMDHENMFWYRQDPGLGLRLIYFSYDVKMKEKGDIPEGYSVSREKKERFSLILESASTNQTSMYLCASSTDSPYEQYFGPGTRLTVT.

This rearrangement joins TRBV30 to TRBJ2-2; no clear D gene. V gave up 4 bases and J gave up 1 base, with 10 bases separating them. The CDR3 loop spans 14 amino acids. CDR1 GTSNPN and CDR2 SVGIG come from the germline V gene (reference sequence). The CDR3 DNA is TGTGCCTGGAAAGGCAGCCTGAACACCGGGGAGCTGTTTTTT. Translated, it gives CAWKGSLNTGELFF. The full variable domain, completed using reference TRBV30 and TRBJ2-2, is SQTIHQWPATLVQPVGSPLSLECTVEGTSNPNLYWYRQAAGRGLQLLFYSVGIGQISSEVPQNLSASRPQDRQFILSSKKLLLSDSGFYLCAWKGSLNTGELFFGEGSRLTVL.

The chain combines TRBV10-2 with TRBJ2-7; 8 bases align to TRBD1. This CDR3 has 15 amino acids. Germline trimming cut 5 bases from V and 4 bases from J; bases unmatched to any gene: 10. CDR1 and CDR2 (germline): WSHSY, SAAADI. CDR3 nucleotides: TGCGCCAGCAGTCGGTCCAGGGGGCGATCTTACGAGCAGTACTTC. Protein: CASSRSRGRSYEQYF.

CDR3 region: CASSPWTSVKNIQYF. In nucleotides, the CDR3 is TGTGCCAGCAGTCCATGGACTAGCGTCAAAAACATTCAGTACTTC. The chain employs TRBV6-5 and TRBJ2-4; TRBD2 matches 9 bases. Germline lookup yields CDR1 MNHEY and CDR2 SVGAGI. The CDR3 loop spans 15 amino acids. The V and J ends lost 5 bases and 3 bases, in that order; junction bases with no gene match: 5.

J is TRBJ2-2 and V is TRBV18; maybe TRBD2 (6 bases). Germline CDR1 reads KGHSH; CDR2 reads LQKENI. The CDR3 spans 16 residues. Trimming pared 2 bases from V and 7 bases from J, leaving 17 bases between. The CDR3 region has the DNA TGTGCCAGCTCACCAGGGATAACGGGAGCTGGCGGGGAGCTGTTTTTT. Translated: CASSPGITGAGGELFF. The full variable domain, with the rest looked up from reference TRBV18 and TRBJ2-2, is NAGVMQNPRHLVRRRGQEARLRCSPMKGHSHVYWYRQLPEEGLKFMVYLQKENIIDESGMPKERFSAEFPKEGPSILRIQQVVRGDSAAYFCASSPGITGAGGELFFGEGSRLTVL.

The chain combines TRBV9 with TRBJ2-3, with TRBD2 identical over 10 bases. CDR1 and CDR2 from the germline V gene are SGDLS and YYNGEE. J lost 4 bases, V lost 0 bases, and 26 bases had no gene match. There are 23 residues in the CDR3. The CDR3: CASSVEETKVSSSQREGPDTQYF. CDR3 bases: TGTGCCAGCAGCGTAGAGGAGACGAAAGTTTCATCATCACAGCGGGAGGGGCCAGATACGCAGTATTTT.

The genes are TRBV30 and TRBJ1-4; D is uncertain. This CDR3 spans 13 amino acids. Germline values: CDR1 GTSNPN, CDR2 SVGIG (reference sequence). Trimming cost V 3 bases and J 4 bases, with 9 bases left between them. CDR3 residues: CAWRQGLNEKLFF. The CDR3 region has the DNA TGTGCCTGGAGGCAAGGCCTTAATGAAAAACTGTTTTTT. Full variable domain (missing parts from reference TRBV30 and TRBJ1-4): SQTIHQWPATLVQPVGSPLSLECTVEGTSNPNLYWYRQAAGRGLQLLFYSVGIGQISSEVPQNLSASRPQDRQFILSSKKLLLSDSGFYLCAWRQGLNEKLFFGSGTQLSVL.

This clone was seen just once. The genes are TRBV18 and TRBJ2-2; 12 nucleotides align to TRBD2. The CDR3 spans 17 residues. The V and J ends lost 5 bases and 1 base, in that order; junction bases with no gene match: 5. Germline V gene sequence: CDR1 KGHSH, CDR2 LQKENI. CDR3 amino acids: CASSKTSGSWNTGELFF. The CDR3 DNA reads as TGTGCCAGCTCAAAGACTAGCGGGAGCTGGAACACCGGGGAGCTGTTTTTT.

The chain joins TRBV4-3 to TRBJ2-1; the D is unclear. The germline V gene encodes CDR1 LGHNA and CDR2 YSLEER. The ends were cut back, 1 base at V and 0 bases at J, with 10 bases in the middle. This CDR3 has 16 residues. CDR3 sequence (DNA): TGCGCCAGCAGCCAAGCCCCCGCCGACTCCTACAATGAGCAGTTCTTC. Encoded protein: CASSQAPADSYNEQFF.

The chain links TRBV5-4 to TRBJ1-2; unclear D gene. Germline CDR1 is SGHNT and CDR2 is YYREEE (reference sequence). The V end lost 2 bases, the J end lost 3 bases, and 11 bases lay between the germline ends. The CDR3 consists of 14 residues. The DNA for the CDR3 is TGTGCCAGCAGCTTCTTCCGGCAGGACTATGGCTACACCTTC. This encodes CASSFFRQDYGYTF. Supplemented by reference TRBV5-4 and TRBJ1-2, the full variable domain reads ETGVTQSPTHLIKTRGQQVTLRCSSQSGHNTVSWYQQALGQGPQFIFQYYREEENGRGNFPPRFSGLQFPNYSSELNVNALELDDSALYLCASSFFRQDYGYTFGSGTRLTVV.

This chain connects TRBV7-6 to TRBJ1-2; D unresolved. V was pared by 2 bases and J by 8 bases, with 12 bases between. CDR1 is SGHVS and CDR2 is FNYEAQ in the germline V gene. The length of the CDR3 is 13 residues. The CDR3 nucleotides are TGTGCCAGCAGCTTAAGACCGACCGGGGGCTACACCTTC. It yields the protein CASSLRPTGGYTF.

The gene calls are TRBV7-9 and TRBJ2-3, with TRBD2 matching 16 bases. V lost 4 bases to trimming and J lost 3 bases; unmatched junction nucleotides: 7. The CDR3 loop spans 18 amino acids. Per the germline V gene, CDR1 is SEHNR and CDR2 is FQNEAQ (reference sequence). The CDR3: CASSSGTSGRALTDTQYF. CDR3 bases: TGTGCCAGCAGCTCCGGGACTAGCGGGAGGGCCTTGACAGATACGCAGTATTTT.

V gene TRBV6-5 combines with J gene TRBJ2-7; 8 nucleotides line up with TRBD2. Germline CDR1 reads MNHEY; CDR2 reads SVGAGI. The CDR3 loop spans 16 amino acids. The junction had 10 bases not matched to a gene; V was cut back by 0 bases and J by 6 bases. CDR3 amino acids: CASSYSYSGTSLEQYF. The CDR3 DNA reads as TGTGCCAGCAGTTACTCGTATAGCGGGACGTCTCTCGAGCAGTACTTC.

This chain uses TRBV6-1 with TRBJ2-7; perhaps TRBD2 as D (6 bases). The germline V and J ends were trimmed by 0 bases and 0 bases, with 9 bases remaining between them. Germline V gene data show CDR1 as MNHNS and CDR2 as SASEGT. The CDR3 length is 15 residues. CDR3 in DNA: TGTGCCAGCAGTGAAGCAGTCGGGAGCTCCTACGAGCAGTACTTC. Its protein product is CASSEAVGSSYEQYF.

CDR3: CASSFVSGQGVYEQYF. The CDR3 coding sequence is TGCGCCAGCAGCTTTGTGTCTGGACAGGGGGTCTACGAGCAGTACTTC. The chain couples TRBV5-1 to TRBJ2-7; TRBD1 agrees at 10 bases. CDR1 SGHRS and CDR2 YFSETQ come from the germline V gene. The trim removed 2 bases at V and 3 bases at J, leaving 8 bases unmatched. The CDR3 length is 16 residues.

The CDR3 reads CASSTRQASYTF. CDR3 sequence (DNA): TGTGCCAGCAGCACCCGACAGGCCAGCTACACCTTC. This chain connects TRBV7-2 to TRBJ1-2; TRBD1 is a possible D gene (6 bases). This CDR3 is 12 amino acids long. Between the trimmed V and J ends, which lost 5 bases and 9 bases, there was a span of 13 bases. Looked up from germline, CDR1 is SGHTA and CDR2 is FQGNSA. Supplemented by reference TRBV7-2 and TRBJ1-2, the full variable domain reads GAGVSQSPSNKVTEKGKDVELRCDPISGHTALYWYRQSLGQGLEFLIYFQGNSAPDKSGLPSDRFSAERTGGSVSTLTIQRTQQEDSAVYLCASSTRQASYTFGSGTRLTVV.

V gene TRBV28 combines with J gene TRBJ1-1; D gene unclear. The CDR3 consists of 11 residues. CDR1 MDHEN and CDR2 SYDVKM come from the germline V gene. With 4 bases removed from V and 10 bases from J, the gap between germline ends came to 10 bases. CDR3 sequence: CASSSFILAFF. In DNA form, the CDR3 reads TGTGCCAGCAGTTCTTTTATATTAGCTTTCTTT.

This chain links TRBV6-5 with TRBJ2-1, with 9 bases identical to TRBD1. The CDR3 is 15 amino acids. The V and J ends lost 5 bases and 3 bases, in that order; junction bases with no gene match: 5. Germline assignment: CDR1 MNHEY and CDR2 SVGAGI. CDR3 DNA: TGTGCCAGCAGTACAACAGGGGGCTACTACAATGAGCAGTTCTTC. This codes for CASSTTGGYYNEQFF.

The chain employs TRBV1 and TRBJ2-1; TRBD1, the D gene given by the table, was not confirmed from the DNA. TRBV1 is a pseudogene locus. This CDR3 spans 16 amino acids. CDR3 sequence reads: CTSSPTRLFFLACQFF. The CDR3 coding sequence is TGCACCAGCAGCCCAACCAGGCTCTTTTTTCTTGCCTGTCAGTTCTTC.

The chain is built from TRBV18 and TRBJ2-2; no reliable D call. The CDR3 totals 15 residues. Germline CDR1 is KGHSH and CDR2 is LQKENI. V lost 1 base and J lost 2, with 8 bases in between. The chain's CDR3 is CASSPHSDNTGELFF. Here the CDR3 DNA reads TGTGCCAGCTCACCACATTCAGACAACACCGGGGAGCTGTTTTTT.

The V and J genes are TRBV9 and TRBJ1-4; the match to TRBD1 covers 8 bases. V was clipped by 4 bases and J by 8 bases; unmatched bases: 13. This CDR3 region has 16 residues. Germline-derived CDR1 and CDR2 are SGDLS and YYNGEE. The DNA of the CDR3 is TGTGCCAGCAGCCGAGACAGGGGTTGGGAGAACGAAAAACTGTTTTTT. Its translation: CASSRDRGWENEKLFF.

The V and J genes are TRBV28 and TRBJ1-5; D call uncertain. CDR3 length: 17 residues. Trimming shortened V by 2 bases and J by 3 bases, and 17 bases separated the two germline ends. The germline gives CDR1 MDHEN, CDR2 SYDVKM. CDR3 coding DNA: TGTGCCAGCAGTTTACCGGGAGGAGTCAAGAACAATCAGCCCCAGCATTTT. This encodes CASSLPGGVKNNQPQHF.

This chain connects TRBV7-2 to TRBJ2-7; TRBD2 aligns across 7 bases. V was pared by 4 bases and J by 3 bases, with 6 bases of the junction left unmatched. The germline CDR1 and CDR2 sequences are SGHTA and FQGNSA. The CDR3 sequence is 14 residues long. The CDR3 reads CASSYRTRLYEQYF. The CDR3, as DNA: TGTGCCAGCAGCTATCGGACTAGACTCTACGAGCAGTACTTC.

J is TRBJ2-1 and V is TRBV28; D uncertain. V dropped 11 bases and J dropped 6 bases, with 17 bases sitting between them. CDR3 size: 13 residues. CDR1 is MDHEN and CDR2 is SYDVKM in the germline V gene. The CDR3 spells CAGRKGFLNEQFF. CDR3 in DNA: TGTGCCGGCCGCAAAGGTTTCCTCAATGAGCAGTTCTTC.

A word on this clone: The same CDR3 is also encoded by other DNA sequences in this sample. The rearrangement joins TRBV28 to TRBJ2-3; the D is unclear. The CDR3 length is 12 residues. The germline V gene encodes CDR1 MDHEN and CDR2 SYDVKM. V was shortened by 8 bases and J by 3 bases, with 9 bases between the two germline ends. As DNA, the CDR3 is TGTGCCAGCTCCGGTGAGACAGATACGCAGTATTTT. Translation: CASSGETDTQYF.